This TCR beta chain was found in a study of T-cell reconstitution after alpha-beta-depleted transplantation in children. Study-wide points: A year post-transplant, T-cell counts and diversity derived mostly from newly produced T cells. Roughly two months post-transplant, alpha-beta T cells reportedly originated from several hundred graft clones that had expanded. Where some patients showed high TCRbeta diversity at day 60, it came from recipient T cells and thymic progenitors that had survived.

A TCRbeta library incorporating unique molecular identifiers was prepared. TCRdb reprocessed the PCR reads with MiXCR, giving one entry per CDR3 protein. The repertoire holds hundreds of thousands of distinct CDR3 sequences, with more than 20% as singletons. Note on this clonotype: Antigen unknown.

This specimen was PBMCs, mostly from graft donor cells, taken 360 days after TCRalphabeta/CD19-depleted stem cell transplant. The sequence was obtained from a female patient aged 2-15 years who had a stem cell transplant for congenital amegakaryocytic thrombocytopenia, so the T cells may come from the graft donor.

The CDR3 DNA reads as TGTGCCTGGAGTACCGGGGGACCCTACGAGCAGTACTTC. Translated, it gives CAWSTGGPYEQYF. This sequence joins TRBV30 and TRBJ2-7, with a tentative D call TRBD2 (6 bases). From germline, CDR1 is GTSNPN and CDR2 SVGIG (reference sequence). The CDR3 is 13 residues long. Trimming cost V 2 bases and J 2 bases, with 10 bases left between them.